These 18 T cell receptor beta chains were all obtained from the same sample, sequenced in a study of OX40 agonist ivuxolimab in advanced cancers. This table comes from immunoSEQ multiplex PCR, and its TCRdb copy is limited to in-frame clones, with some not included. The table has approximately 35,000 clones, roughly four fifths seen once. The specimen was CD4+ or CD8+ T cells sorted from blood, collected in a trial of the OX40 agonist ivuxolimab. These receptors all stem from an adult with an advanced solid tumor such as melanoma, head and neck, liver or kidney cancer.

The rearrangement links TRBV5-1 to TRBJ1-2; no clear D. Trimming removed 0 bases from V and 2 bases from J, with 11 bases in between. CDR1 and CDR2 from the germline V gene are SGHRS and YFSETQ. There are 15 residues in the CDR3. DNA of the CDR3: TGCGCCAGCAGCTTGGGCTTCAGCTCCAACTATGGCTACACCTTC. It yields the protein CASSLGFSSNYGYTF.

This clone showed up just a few times. This specimen includes other DNA sequences encoding the same CDR3. This chain connects TRBV6-5 to TRBJ1-5; a weak D match, TRBD1 (5 bases). Trimming took off 6 bases at V and 1 base at J, with 10 bases between the two ends. Germline V lookup: CDR1 MNHEY, CDR2 SVGAGI. The CDR3 has 14 amino acids. The CDR3 nucleotides read TGTGCCAGCAGGCTCCGGGACAGCAATCAGCCCCAGCATTTT. This translates into CASRLRDSNQPQHF.

This clone was detected a few times. The chain is built from TRBV10-3 and TRBJ1-4; D is unresolved. Germline lookup yields CDR1 ENHRY and CDR2 SYGVKD. The CDR3 is 15 amino acids. V lost 0 bases and J 7 bases, leaving 12 bases between the germline ends. CDR3 sequence (DNA): TGTGCCATCAGTGAGTCAGGCACCGGAATTGAAAAACTGTTTTTT. Protein product: CAISESGTGIEKLFF.

This CDR3 reads CASSLRTTDTQYF. The CDR3 nucleotides read TGCGCCAGCAGCTTACGGACGACAGATACGCAGTATTTT. This chain uses TRBV5-1 with TRBJ2-3; D remains ambiguous. V was pared by 2 bases and J by 3 bases, with 7 bases between. The CDR3 loop spans 13 amino acids. Germline values: CDR1 SGHRS, CDR2 YFSETQ. Full variable domain (missing parts from reference TRBV5-1 and TRBJ2-3): KAGVTQTPRYLIKTRGQQVTLSCSPISGHRSVSWYQQTPGQGLQFLFEYFSETQRNKGNFPGRFSGRQFSNSRSEMNVSTLELGDSALYLCASSLRTTDTQYFGPGTRLTVL.

This clone was seen just once. The chain recombines TRBV21-1 with TRBJ1-1. TRBV21-1 corresponds to a pseudogene. This CDR3 contains 14 residues. The CDR3 here is CASSIRGVNTEAFF. In nucleotides, the CDR3 is TGTGCCAGCAGCATTCGGGGAGTGAACACTGAAGCTTTCTTT.

V usage is TRBV5-8 and J usage is TRBJ1-1; no definite D call. CDR1 SGHTS and CDR2 YDEGEE come from the germline V gene. V was cut by 0 bases and J by 5 bases, with 11 bases left in between. This CDR3 is built from 14 residues. For the CDR3, the DNA is TGTGCCAGCAGCTTGGCCCTAACGCGGACTGAAGCTTTCTTT. It is translated as CASSLALTRTEAFF.

The CDR3 nucleotides are TGTGCCATCAGTGACTATCGGGACAATGAGCAGTTCTTC. As protein: CAISDYRDNEQFF. The genes are TRBV10-3 and TRBJ2-1; D is unresolved. Between the trimmed V and J ends, which lost 3 bases and 5 bases, there was a span of 8 bases. This CDR3 spans 13 amino acids. Germline V lookup: CDR1 ENHRY, CDR2 SYGVKD.

The J gene is TRBJ2-5, the V gene TRBV7-2; 7 nucleotides line up with TRBD1. Losses at the gene ends were 3 bases for V and 2 bases for J; bases not matched to a gene: 6. Germline CDR1 SGHTA, CDR2 FQGNSA. The CDR3 runs 15 residues. CDR3 sequence (DNA): TGTGCCAGCAGCTTTCCGACAGGGCTACAAGAGACCCAGTACTTC. Protein product: CASSFPTGLQETQYF.

On this clone itself: The same CDR3 arises from other DNA sequences in this sample as well. V is TRBV10-2 and J is TRBJ1-5; D gene uncertain. The CDR3 consists of 12 residues. Trimming pared 2 bases from V and 6 bases from J, leaving 5 bases between. Per the germline V gene, CDR1 is WSHSY and CDR2 is SAAADI. CDR3 bases: TGCGCCAGCAGTGAGCCCACTCAGCCCCAGCATTTT. Its translation is CASSEPTQPQHF.

This CDR3 is CASSSLGLAGIDTQYF. Here the CDR3 DNA reads TGTGCCAGCAGTTCACTCGGACTAGCGGGGATAGATACGCAGTATTTT. The chain joins TRBV28 to TRBJ2-3, with 12 nucleotides matching TRBD2. The CDR3 has 16 residues. With V trimmed by 4 bases and J by 5 bases, 7 bases remained unmatched. CDR1 and CDR2 (germline): MDHEN, SYDVKM.

This clone was recorded a few times. The genes are TRBV7-3 and TRBJ2-3; 8 bases are a match to TRBD2. J was trimmed by 1 base and V by 5 bases; bases with no gene match: 8. This CDR3 is built from 16 residues. CDR1 is SGHTA, CDR2 FQGTGA, per germline. The DNA of the CDR3 is TGTGCCAGCAGCGTGGTGGGCGGGGGGCGCACAGATACGCAGTATTTT. Protein: CASSVVGGGRTDTQYF.

This chain connects TRBV9 to TRBJ2-2, with 7 bases lining up with TRBD2. Germline V gene sequence: CDR1 SGDLS, CDR2 YYNGEE. With V trimmed by 0 bases and J by 4 bases, 3 bases remained unmatched. CDR3 size: 15 residues. The CDR3 DNA sequence: TGTGCCAGCAGCGTAGCGGGGGGACTCACCGGGGAGCTGTTTTTT. Protein sequence: CASSVAGGLTGELFF. Full variable domain (outside the CDR3, taken from reference TRBV9 and TRBJ2-2): DSGVTQTPKHLITATGQRVTLRCSPRSGDLSVYWYQQSLDQGLQFLIQYYNGEERAKGNILERFSAQQFPDLHSELNLSSLELGDSALYFCASSVAGGLTGELFFGEGSRLTVL.

This clone was counted a single time. The chain links TRBV19 to TRBJ1-2, with TRBD1 as a possible D gene (6 bases). V shed 3 bases and J shed 6 bases, with 14 bases lying between them. The CDR3 is 14 amino acids. CDR1 is LNHDA, CDR2 SQIVND, per germline (reference sequence). The CDR3 sequence is CASSITRRDNGYTF. The CDR3 DNA is TGTGCCAGTAGTATCACGCGGAGGGACAATGGCTACACCTTC.

The rearrangement uses TRBV14 and TRBJ1-3, with D perhaps TRBD1 (6 bases). Germline CDR1 SGHDN, CDR2 FVKESK. Trimming cost V 8 bases and J 1 base, with 15 bases left between them. The CDR3 length is 15 residues. The CDR3 is CASQDWGLSGNTIYF. The DNA for the CDR3 is TGTGCCAGCCAGGACTGGGGGCTTTCTGGAAACACCATATATTTT.

V and J are TRBV7-6 and TRBJ2-2, with 7 bases that match TRBD2. Trimming cost V 10 bases and J 0 bases; bases outside gene matches: 5. This CDR3 comprises 14 residues. The germline V gene has CDR1 SGHVS and CDR2 FNYEAQ. For the CDR3, the DNA is TGTGCCACGCGACTAGCCGCGAACACCGGGGAGCTGTTTTTT. Residues: CATRLAANTGELFF.

The chain joins TRBV11-3 to TRBJ2-1; 9 bases fit TRBD1. With V trimmed by 1 base and J by 12 bases, 10 bases remained unmatched. This CDR3 has 15 residues. Germline V gene lookup returns CDR1 SGHNT and CDR2 YENEEA. CDR3 sequence: CASSLGTGEKWLQFF. DNA of the CDR3: TGTGCCAGCAGCTTAGGGACAGGGGAGAAATGGTTGCAGTTCTTC. Filled out from reference TRBV11-3 and TRBJ2-1, the complete variable domain reads EAGVVQSPRYKIIEKKQPVAFWCNPISGHNTLYWYLQNLGQGPELLIRYENEEAVDDSQLPKDRFSAERLKGVDSTLKIQPAELGDSAVYLCASSLGTGEKWLQFFGPGTRLTVL.

CDR3 nucleotide sequence: TGTGCCAGTAGAGGGACTAGCGGGGGGAGGTACAATGAGCAGTTCTTC. It specifies CASRGTSGGRYNEQFF. J is TRBJ2-1 and V is TRBV19; 15 nucleotides line up with TRBD2. Germline trimming cut 6 bases from V and 4 bases from J; bases unmatched to any gene: 4. The CDR3 extends over 16 amino acids. CDR1 is LNHDA, CDR2 SQIVND, per germline (reference sequence).

V and J are TRBV29-1 and TRBJ2-7; 9 positions agree with TRBD1. Germline CDR1 and CDR2: SQVTM and ANQGSEA. V shed 1 base and J 1 base; nucleotides not matched to a gene: 8. This CDR3 spans 16 amino acids. The CDR3: CSVEVSGQGTSYEQYF. In DNA form, the CDR3 reads TGCAGCGTTGAAGTGTCCGGACAGGGGACGTCCTACGAGCAGTACTTC.